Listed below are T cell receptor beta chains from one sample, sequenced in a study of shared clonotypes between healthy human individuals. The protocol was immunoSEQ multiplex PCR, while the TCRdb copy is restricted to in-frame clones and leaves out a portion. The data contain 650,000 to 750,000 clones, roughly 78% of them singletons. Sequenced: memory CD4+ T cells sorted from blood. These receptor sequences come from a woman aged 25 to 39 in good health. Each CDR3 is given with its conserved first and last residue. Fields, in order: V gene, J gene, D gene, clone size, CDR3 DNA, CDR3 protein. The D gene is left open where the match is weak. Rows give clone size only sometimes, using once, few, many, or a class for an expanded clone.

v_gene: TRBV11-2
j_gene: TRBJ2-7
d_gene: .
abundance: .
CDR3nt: TGTGCCAGCAGCTTAGTAGCAGGGGGCGGGGGTCGGTACTTC
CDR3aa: CASSLVAGGGGRYF

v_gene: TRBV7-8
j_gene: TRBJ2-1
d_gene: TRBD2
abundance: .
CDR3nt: TGTGCCAGCAGCTTGGCAGGGGGACTAGCGGGAGGCGCATACAATGAGCAGTTCTTC
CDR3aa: CASSLAGGLAGGAYNEQFF

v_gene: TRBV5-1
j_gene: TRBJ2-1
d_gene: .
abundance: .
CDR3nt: TGCGCCAGCAGCTTGAAGGGGGAGGGAGAGCAGTTCTTC
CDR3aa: CASSLKGEGEQFF

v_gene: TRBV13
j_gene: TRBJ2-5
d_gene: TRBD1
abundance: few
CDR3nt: TGTGCCAGCAGCATCACCGGGACAGGGGGAGTTACCCAGTACTTC
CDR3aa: CASSITGTGGVTQYF

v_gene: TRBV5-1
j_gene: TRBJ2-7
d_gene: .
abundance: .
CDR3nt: TGCGCCAGCACTAATGGGAACGAGCAGTACTTC
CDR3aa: CASTNGNEQYF

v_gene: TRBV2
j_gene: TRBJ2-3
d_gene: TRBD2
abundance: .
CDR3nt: TGTGCCAGCAGTCCCGGACTAGTGCGGGAGACAGAAGATACGCAGTATTTT
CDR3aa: CASSPGLVRETEDTQYF

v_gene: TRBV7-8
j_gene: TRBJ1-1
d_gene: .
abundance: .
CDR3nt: TGTGCCAGCAGCTTAGACACAGGGAGAACTGAAGCTTTCTTT
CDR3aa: CASSLDTGRTEAFF

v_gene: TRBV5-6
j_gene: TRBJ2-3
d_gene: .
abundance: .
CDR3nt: TGTGCCAGCAGCCTGGACTGGGGGGCGGCAGATACGCAGTATTTT
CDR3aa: CASSLDWGAADTQYF

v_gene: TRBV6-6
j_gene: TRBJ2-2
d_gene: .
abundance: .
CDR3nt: TGTGCCAGCAGCTCGACCGCATCCCCGGAGCTGTTTTTT
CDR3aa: CASSSTASPELFF

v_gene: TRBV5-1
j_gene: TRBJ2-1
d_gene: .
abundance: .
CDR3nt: TGCGCCAGCAGCTTGGTAGGGGGGGAGCAGTTCTTC
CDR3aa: CASSLVGGEQFF

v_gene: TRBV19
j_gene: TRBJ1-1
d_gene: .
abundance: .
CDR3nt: TGTGCCAGTAGTATTGGCAGTGGGGGCACTGAAGCTTTCTTT
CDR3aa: CASSIGSGGTEAFF

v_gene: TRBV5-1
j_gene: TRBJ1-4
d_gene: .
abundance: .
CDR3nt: TGCGCCAGCAGCTTGGATGGAGGACATAGCCGTAATGAAAAACTGTTTTTT
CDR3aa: CASSLDGGHSRNEKLFF

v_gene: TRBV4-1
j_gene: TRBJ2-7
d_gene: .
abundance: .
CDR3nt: TGCGCCAGCAGCCAATCCCGGGTAGGAGTCTACGAGCAGTACTTC
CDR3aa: CASSQSRVGVYEQYF

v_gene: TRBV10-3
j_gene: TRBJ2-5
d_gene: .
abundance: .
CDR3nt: TGTGCCATCAGTGAGTCGAGAGCGGCACAAGAGACCCAGTACTTC
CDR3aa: CAISESRAAQETQYF

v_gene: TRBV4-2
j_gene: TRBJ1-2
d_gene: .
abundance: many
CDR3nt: TGTGCCAGCAGCCGGCAGTACTATGGCTACACCTTC
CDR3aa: CASSRQYYGYTF

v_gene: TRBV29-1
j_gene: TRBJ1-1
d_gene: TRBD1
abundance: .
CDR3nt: TGCAGCGTTGAAAAGGGGGCCCTCGGGACTGAAGCTTTCTTT
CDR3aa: CSVEKGALGTEAFF

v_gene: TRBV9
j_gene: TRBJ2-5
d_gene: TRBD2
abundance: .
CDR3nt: TGTGCCAGCAGCGTAGGGACTAGCGGGATAGGTACGGCCCAGTACTTC
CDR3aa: CASSVGTSGIGTAQYF

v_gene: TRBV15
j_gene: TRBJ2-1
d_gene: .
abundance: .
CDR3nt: TGTGCCACCACCCCGAGTTATAATAGTTTCGATGAGCAGTTCTTC
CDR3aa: CATTPSYNSFDEQFF

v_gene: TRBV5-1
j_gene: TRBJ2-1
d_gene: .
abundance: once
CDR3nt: TGCGCCAGCAGCTTGTACGGTGAGCAGTTCTTC
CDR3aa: CASSLYGEQFF

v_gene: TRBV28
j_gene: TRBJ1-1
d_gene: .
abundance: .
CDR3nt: TGTGCCAGCACCGCAGGGATCTCTGAAGCTTTCTTT
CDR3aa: CASTAGISEAFF

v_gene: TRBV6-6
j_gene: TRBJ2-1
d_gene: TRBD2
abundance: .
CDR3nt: TGTGCCAGCAGGGCGACTAGCGGGAGGAGGAATGAGCAGTTCTTC
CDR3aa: CASRATSGRRNEQFF

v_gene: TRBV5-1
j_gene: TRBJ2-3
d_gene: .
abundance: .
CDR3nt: TGCGCCAGCAGCTTTGGAGGTTCTAGCACAGATACGCAGTATTTT
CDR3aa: CASSFGGSSTDTQYF

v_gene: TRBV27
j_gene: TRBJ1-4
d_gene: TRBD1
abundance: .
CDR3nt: TGTGCCAGCAGTTCCGAGGGGACAGGGGAAAGTGAAAAACTGTTTTTT
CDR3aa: CASSSEGTGESEKLFF

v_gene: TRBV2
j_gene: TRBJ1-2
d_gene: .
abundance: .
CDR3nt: TGTGCCAGCAGAGGTGAGGGCTCACCGCCCTATGGCTACACCTTC
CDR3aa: CASRGEGSPPYGYTF

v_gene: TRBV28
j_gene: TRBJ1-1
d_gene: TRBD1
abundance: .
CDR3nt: TGTGCCAGCAGTGATCCGGGACAGGGAGGTACTGAAGCTTTCTTT
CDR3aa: CASSDPGQGGTEAFF

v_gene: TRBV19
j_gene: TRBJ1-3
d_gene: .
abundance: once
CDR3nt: TGTGCCAGTACCATCGAACCCGGGGTCGGGGGAAACACCATATATTTT
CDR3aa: CASTIEPGVGGNTIYF

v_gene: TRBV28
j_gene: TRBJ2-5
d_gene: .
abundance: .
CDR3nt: TGTGCCAACCTGGCCGGGGAAGAGACCCAGTACTTC
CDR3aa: CANLAGEETQYF

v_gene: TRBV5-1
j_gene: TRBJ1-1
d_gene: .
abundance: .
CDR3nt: TGCGCCAGCAGCTTGGGACAACTTTGGGCTGAAGCTTTCTTT
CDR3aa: CASSLGQLWAEAFF

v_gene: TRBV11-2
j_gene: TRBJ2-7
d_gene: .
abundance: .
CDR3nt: TGTGCCAGCAGCTTTTTGGGCCCTAGCTCCTACGAGCAGTACTTC
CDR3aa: CASSFLGPSSYEQYF

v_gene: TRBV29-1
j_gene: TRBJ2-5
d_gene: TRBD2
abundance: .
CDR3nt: TGCAGCGTCTTACTAGCGGGGTTGCAAGAGACCCAGTACTTC
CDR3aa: CSVLLAGLQETQYF

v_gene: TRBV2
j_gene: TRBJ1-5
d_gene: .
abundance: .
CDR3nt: TGTGCCAGCAGCAACATTGGCGGGACGCGTCAGCCCCAGCATTTT
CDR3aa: CASSNIGGTRQPQHF

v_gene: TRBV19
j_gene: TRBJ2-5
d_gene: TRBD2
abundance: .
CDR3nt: TGTGCCACCAGCCCTAGCGGGAGGCGAGGAAGGTCAGAGACCCAGTACTTC
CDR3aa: CATSPSGRRGRSETQYF

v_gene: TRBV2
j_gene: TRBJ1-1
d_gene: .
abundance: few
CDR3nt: TGTGCCAGCAGTAACAGGGTGAACACTGAAGCTTTCTTT
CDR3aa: CASSNRVNTEAFF

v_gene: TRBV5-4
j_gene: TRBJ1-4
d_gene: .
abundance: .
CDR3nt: TGTGCCAGCAGCCCCACGGCGGGGGCCGGGAATGAAAAACTGTTTTTT
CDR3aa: CASSPTAGAGNEKLFF

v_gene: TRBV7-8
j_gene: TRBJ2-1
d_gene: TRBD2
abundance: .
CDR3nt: TGTGCCAGCAGCTTATCTTTACGACCACTAGCGGGTGGACACAATGAGCAGTTCTTC
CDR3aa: CASSLSLRPLAGGHNEQFF

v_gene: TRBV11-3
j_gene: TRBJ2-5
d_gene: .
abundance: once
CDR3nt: TGTGCCAGCAGCTTAGGACATAGGGAGACCCAGTACTTC
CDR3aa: CASSLGHRETQYF

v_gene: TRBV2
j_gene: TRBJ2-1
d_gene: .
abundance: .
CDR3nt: TGTGCCAGCAGTCGAGGCTTATACAATGAGCAGTTCTTC
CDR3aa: CASSRGLYNEQFF

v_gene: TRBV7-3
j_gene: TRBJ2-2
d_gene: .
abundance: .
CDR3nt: TGTGCCAGCAGCTTATTAAACCCCGGGGAGCTGTTTTTT
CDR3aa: CASSLLNPGELFF

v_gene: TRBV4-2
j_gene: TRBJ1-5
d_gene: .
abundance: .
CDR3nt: TGTGCCAGCAGCCAGGGGGGTGGGAGCAATCAGCCCCAGCATTTT
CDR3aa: CASSQGGGSNQPQHF

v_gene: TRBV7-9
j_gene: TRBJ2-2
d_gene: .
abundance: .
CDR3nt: TGTGCCAGCAGCTTACATGGGTGGGCGCCGGACACCGGGGAGCTGTTTTTT
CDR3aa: CASSLHGWAPDTGELFF

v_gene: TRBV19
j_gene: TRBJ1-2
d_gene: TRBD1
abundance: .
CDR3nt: TGTGCCAGTAGTCTAACAGGGGAGCGGCTTTTCGGCTACACCTTC
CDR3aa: CASSLTGERLFGYTF

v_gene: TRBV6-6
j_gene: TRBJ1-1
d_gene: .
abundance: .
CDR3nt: TGTGCCAGCAGGGACAGTTTTTGGAACACTGAAGCTTTCTTT
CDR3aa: CASRDSFWNTEAFF

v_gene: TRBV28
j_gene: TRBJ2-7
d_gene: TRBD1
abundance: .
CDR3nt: TGTGCCAGCAGTCAAGACAGGGGCGAGCAGTACTTC
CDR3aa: CASSQDRGEQYF

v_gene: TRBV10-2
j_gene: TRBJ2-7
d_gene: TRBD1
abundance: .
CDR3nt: TGCGCCGGGGGACAGGGTTCCTACGAGCAGTACTTC
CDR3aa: CAGGQGSYEQYF

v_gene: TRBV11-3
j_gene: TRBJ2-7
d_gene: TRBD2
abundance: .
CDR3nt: TGTGCCAGCAGCGCCGGACTAGCGGGATCCTACGAGCAGTACTTC
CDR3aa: CASSAGLAGSYEQYF

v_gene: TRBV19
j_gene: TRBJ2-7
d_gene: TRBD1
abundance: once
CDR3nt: TGTGCCAGTAGTTTCTGGGACAGGTCCCACGAGCAGTACTTC
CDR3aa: CASSFWDRSHEQYF

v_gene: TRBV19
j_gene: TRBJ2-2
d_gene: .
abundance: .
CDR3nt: TGTGCCAGTAGTATTCCGGACGCGGTGCCCGGGGAGCTGTTTTTT
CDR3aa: CASSIPDAVPGELFF

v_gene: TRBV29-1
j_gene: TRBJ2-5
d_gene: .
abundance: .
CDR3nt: TGCAGCGTTGAGGGTGTTGTACAAGAGACCCAGTACTTC
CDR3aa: CSVEGVVQETQYF